The following is a T cell receptor beta chain sequence with its context. This sample was included in a study of blood T cell repertoires in COVID-19. Study-level background: Whether acute or convalescent, the COVID-19 samples came from the United States, Italy and Spain. Sources were T cells, B-cell-depleted T cells, or PBMCs; the material itself was cDNA or gDNA.

Study processing details: Reference gene primer amplification in the assay estimated nucleated cell counts. The data were produced by immunoSEQ multiplex PCR, yet TCRdb's version contains in-frame clones alone and is incomplete. The D gene and trimming were derived from the DNA, and the V and J assignments and clone size from that table. Of about 90,000 clones detected, 75% to 90% appear once; the ten largest clones hold 1.5% to 2%. Germline V lookup: CDR1 MNHEY, CDR2 SMNVEV (reference sequence). CDR3 length: 13 residues. Between the trimmed V and J ends, which lost 7 bases and 7 bases, there was a span of 13 bases.

The sequenced sample was peripheral blood. This TCR came from an elderly man with acute or convalescent COVID-19. V gene TRBV27 combines with J gene TRBJ1-4, with D possibly TRBD1 on 5 matching bases. CDR3 sequence (DNA): TGTGCCAGCAAGATCCAGGGCGGTGAAAAACTGTTTTTT. It encodes CASKIQGGEKLFF. Filled out from reference TRBV27 and TRBJ1-4, the complete variable domain reads EAQVTQNPRYLITVTGKKLTVTCSQNMNHEYMSWYRQDPGLGLRQIYYSMNVEVTDKGDVPEGYKVSRKEKRNFPLILESPSPNQTSLYFCASKIQGGEKLFFGSGTQLSVL.